A single sample is the source of the 15 T cell receptor beta chains below, sequenced in a study of blood T cell repertoires in COVID-19. Only in-frame clones appear in the TCRdb table, and some are missing; sequencing was by immunoSEQ multiplex PCR. The top ten hold approximately 5% of the sample, which has nearly 250,000 clones, about 84% seen once. The sequenced sample was peripheral blood. These receptors were taken from a woman of 80 years or more with COVID-19, enrolled during active disease.

This rearrangement joins TRBV3-1 (or the pseudogene TRBV3-2) to TRBJ2-7; unclear D gene. This CDR3 spans 13 amino acids. Germline-derived CDR1 and CDR2 are LGHDT and YNNKEL (reference sequence). V was clipped by 4 bases and J by 4 bases, with 11 bases between them. The CDR3 DNA reads as TGTGCCAGCAGCCTCAGATCGGGTTACGAGCAGTACTTC. Translated: CASSLRSGYEQYF.

The chain recombines TRBV5-8 with TRBJ1-2, with TRBD1 matching 7 bases. V shed 0 bases, J shed 4 bases, and the junction held 9 bases outside the gene matches. The CDR3 extends over 16 amino acids. Germline CDR1 and CDR2: SGHTS and YDEGEE. The CDR3 DNA is TGTGCCAGCAGCTTGGGTCCAGACAGGGCACTCTATGGCTACACCTTC. It is translated as CASSLGPDRALYGYTF.

The chain employs TRBV27 and TRBJ1-1; 7 bases map to TRBD1. Germline V gene sequence: CDR1 MNHEY, CDR2 SMNVEV (reference sequence). V was clipped by 2 bases and J by 4 bases; unmatched bases: 7. The CDR3 totals 15 residues. Here the CDR3 DNA reads TGTGCCAGCAGTTTACAGGGGGGACTGAGCACTGAAGCTTTCTTT. Translation gives CASSLQGGLSTEAFF.

This chain links TRBV7-9 with TRBJ2-2; D perhaps matches TRBD1 (6 bases). The germline V gene has CDR1 SEHNR and CDR2 FQNEAQ (reference sequence). This CDR3 is 14 amino acids long. The V end was cut by 5 bases, the J end by 1 base, with 8 bases between. The CDR3 sequence: CASSNRENTGELFF. For the CDR3, the DNA is TGTGCCAGCAGCAACAGGGAGAACACCGGGGAGCTGTTTTTT.

The rearrangement uses TRBV11-2 and TRBJ1-2; no clear D. The ends were cut back, 4 bases at V and 8 bases at J, with 11 bases in the middle. Germline lookup yields CDR1 SGHAT and CDR2 FQNNGV. CDR3 length: 12 amino acids. DNA for the CDR3: TGTGCCAGCAGCTCATCCGGGGAGGGCTACACCTTC. Residues: CASSSSGEGYTF.

The chain joins TRBV4-1 to TRBJ1-6; 7 positions agree with TRBD1. The CDR3 spans 17 residues. The germline gives CDR1 MGHRA, CDR2 YSYEKL. V shed 0 bases, J shed 5 bases, and the junction held 7 bases outside the gene matches. This CDR3 is CASSQDRGTADNSPLHF. CDR3 DNA: TGCGCCAGCAGCCAAGATCGCGGGACAGCCGATAATTCACCCCTCCACTTT.

The chain joins TRBV9 to TRBJ2-3; possible D gene TRBD2, 7 bases. V was shortened by 0 bases and J by 4 bases, with 12 bases between the two germline ends. This CDR3 has 15 residues. CDR1 is SGDLS, CDR2 YYNGEE, per germline. The CDR3 nucleotides are TGTGCCAGCAGCGTAGCCGGGGGGCCGGCAGATACGCAGTATTTT. It translates to CASSVAGGPADTQYF.

The chain joins TRBV6-6 to TRBJ2-3, with D maybe TRBD1 (6 bases). The CDR3 covers 15 residues. V lost 7 bases and J 6 bases, leaving 20 bases between the germline ends. Germline V gene data show CDR1 as MNHNY and CDR2 as SVGAGI (reference sequence). The CDR3 region has the DNA TGTGCCAGCACCCCCTTTGGACAGAGAGTTGATACGCAGTATTTT. This encodes CASTPFGQRVDTQYF.

This chain connects TRBV5-1 to TRBJ2-1, with TRBD2 as a possible D gene (6 bases). There are 15 residues in the CDR3. Trimming took 1 base from V and 3 from J, leaving 11 bases between them. Germline CDR1 reads SGHRS; CDR2 reads YFSETQ. The CDR3 region is CASSLWGEVYNEQFF. In DNA, the CDR3 is TGCGCCAGCAGCTTGTGGGGGGAGGTCTACAATGAGCAGTTCTTC.

This clone was observed a single time. The V gene is TRBV27, the J gene TRBJ2-7, with D maybe TRBD2 (6 bases). CDR3 length: 14 residues. The V gene lost 0 bases and the J gene lost 5 bases, with 11 bases spanning the gap. CDR1 MNHEY and CDR2 SMNVEV come from the germline V gene (reference sequence). CDR3 residues: CASSLSAGLHEQYF. CDR3 nucleotides: TGTGCCAGCAGTTTATCAGCGGGCCTCCACGAGCAGTACTTC.

V is TRBV19 and J is TRBJ1-1; D may be TRBD1 (6 bases). Trimming pared 4 bases from V and 6 bases from J, leaving 15 bases between. Germline V gives CDR1 LNHDA, CDR2 SQIVND (reference sequence). The CDR3 length is 14 residues. Written as DNA, the CDR3 is TGTGCCAGTAGTACCAGGGGAAGGTTCCCTGAAGCTTTCTTT. Protein sequence: CASSTRGRFPEAFF.

This clone turned up a few times. In DNA, the CDR3 is TGTGCCAGCTCACCAAACAACCAGGGAGGGAACACTGAAGCTTTCTTT. Protein sequence: CASSPNNQGGNTEAFF. The chain has TRBV18 and TRBJ1-1, with a weak D call TRBD1 (5 bases). The CDR3 is made up of 16 amino acids. Trimming removed 2 bases at V and 1 base at J, with 14 bases between. Germline V gene sequence: CDR1 KGHSH, CDR2 LQKENI.

Only a few counts were recorded for this clone. The chain links TRBV2 to TRBJ1-3; D is unclear. V lost 2 bases and J 0 bases, leaving 8 bases between the germline ends. The CDR3 has 15 residues. Germline values: CDR1 SNHLY, CDR2 FYNNEI. The DNA of the CDR3 is TGTGCCAGCAGTGAACAAGCAACCTCTGGAAACACCATATATTTT. This translates into CASSEQATSGNTIYF.

The chain carries TRBV5-4 and TRBJ2-4, with 10 positions matching TRBD1. The germline V gene encodes CDR1 SGHNT and CDR2 YYREEE (reference sequence). Losses at the gene ends were 4 bases for V and 8 bases for J; bases not matched to a gene: 18. The CDR3 length is 18 residues. CDR3 sequence reads: CASSPPKPPGQGIDIQYF. The CDR3 DNA reads as TGTGCCAGCAGCCCACCAAAACCCCCGGGACAGGGGATCGACATTCAGTACTTC.

The J gene is TRBJ2-4, the V gene TRBV28; 9 bases agree with TRBD1. CDR3 length: 15 residues. Germline CDR1 is MDHEN and CDR2 is SYDVKM. V trimming: 6 bases; J trimming: 3 bases; junction bases outside the gene matches: 6. CDR3 sequence (DNA): TGTGCCAGCAGACATCCGACAGGGGGCAAAAACATTCAGTACTTC. It translates to CASRHPTGGKNIQYF.